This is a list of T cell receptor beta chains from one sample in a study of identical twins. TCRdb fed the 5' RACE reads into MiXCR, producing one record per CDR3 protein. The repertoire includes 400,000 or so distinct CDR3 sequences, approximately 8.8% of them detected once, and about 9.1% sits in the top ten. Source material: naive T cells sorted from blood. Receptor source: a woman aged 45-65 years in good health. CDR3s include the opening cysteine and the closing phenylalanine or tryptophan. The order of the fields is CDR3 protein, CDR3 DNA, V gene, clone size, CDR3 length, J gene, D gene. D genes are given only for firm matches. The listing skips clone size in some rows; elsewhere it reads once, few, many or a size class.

CDR3: CATSRDEGVDTQYF
DNA: TGTGCCACCAGCAGAGATGAGGGGGTAGATACGCAGTATTTT
V: TRBV15
size: NA
length: 14
J: TRBJ2-3
D: NA

CDR3: CASSYGIDGYTF
DNA: TGTGCCAGCAGTTACGGGATCGATGGCTACACCTTC
V: TRBV6-6
size: many
length: 12
J: TRBJ1-2
D: NA

CDR3: CSAPGSLAGGYNEQFF
DNA: TGCAGTGCTCCGGGGAGCCTAGCGGGAGGGTACAATGAGCAGTTCTTC
V: TRBV20-1
size: few
length: 16
J: TRBJ2-1
D: TRBD2

CDR3: CASSGYRDGETQYF
DNA: TGTGCCAGCAGTGGATACAGGGATGGCGAGACCCAGTACTTC
V: TRBV25-1
size: few
length: 14
J: TRBJ2-5
D: NA

CDR3: CSAQWTVSPLSEQFF
DNA: TGCAGTGCCCAATGGACAGTTTCCCCCCTCAGTGAGCAGTTCTTC
V: TRBV20-1
size: many
length: 15
J: TRBJ2-1
D: NA

CDR3: CSARRLAGVWEQYF
DNA: TGCAGTGCCCGCCGACTAGCGGGAGTGTGGGAGCAGTACTTC
V: TRBV20-1
size: NA
length: 14
J: TRBJ2-7
D: TRBD2

CDR3: CATSDPGTGLAGELFF
DNA: TGTGCCACCAGTGATCCCGGGACAGGGTTAGCCGGGGAGCTGTTTTTT
V: TRBV24-1
size: NA
length: 16
J: TRBJ2-2
D: TRBD1

CDR3: CASAQGATDTQYF
DNA: TGTGCCAGCGCACAGGGCGCCACAGATACGCAGTATTTT
V: TRBV28
size: many
length: 13
J: TRBJ2-3
D: NA

CDR3: CASSLSPGTYEQYF
DNA: TGTGCTAGCAGCTTATCCCCGGGGACCTACGAGCAGTACTTC
V: TRBV7-7
size: NA
length: 14
J: TRBJ2-7
D: NA

CDR3: CASSRGGAEAFF
DNA: TGTGCCAGCAGCAGGGGTGGCGCTGAAGCTTTCTTT
V: TRBV6-5
size: many
length: 12
J: TRBJ1-1
D: NA

CDR3: CASSSMTGLEAFF
DNA: TGCGCCAGCAGCTCTATGACCGGTCTTGAAGCTTTCTTT
V: TRBV5-1
size: many
length: 13
J: TRBJ1-1
D: NA

CDR3: CSGGGRGGSKNIQYF
DNA: TGCAGTGGAGGTGGGCGGGGGGGGTCCAAAAACATTCAGTACTTC
V: TRBV20-1
size: many
length: 15
J: TRBJ2-4
D: TRBD2

CDR3: CSVDYSTDTQYF
DNA: TGCAGCGTCGACTATAGCACAGATACGCAGTATTTT
V: TRBV29-1
size: NA
length: 12
J: TRBJ2-3
D: NA

CDR3: CASSERLASTGELFF
DNA: TGTGCCAGCAGTGAGCGTCTAGCGTCCACCGGGGAGCTGTTTTTT
V: TRBV2
size: few
length: 15
J: TRBJ2-2
D: NA

CDR3: CASSALGQNYGYTF
DNA: TGTGCCAGCAGTGCCCTGGGACAGAACTATGGCTACACCTTC
V: TRBV25-1
size: many
length: 14
J: TRBJ1-2
D: TRBD1

CDR3: CASAGGLGNQPQHF
DNA: TGTGCCAGCGCAGGCGGGCTCGGCAATCAGCCCCAGCATTTT
V: TRBV6-5
size: many
length: 14
J: TRBJ1-5
D: NA

CDR3: CSARKVEGTSGRETTDTQYF
DNA: TGCAGTGCTAGAAAGGTTGAGGGGACTAGCGGGAGGGAAACCACAGATACGCAGTATTTT
V: TRBV20-1
size: NA
length: 20
J: TRBJ2-3
D: TRBD2

CDR3: CSARVQGPQETQYF
DNA: TGCAGTGCTAGAGTGCAGGGGCCTCAAGAGACCCAGTACTTC
V: TRBV20-1
size: NA
length: 14
J: TRBJ2-5
D: NA

CDR3: CASNPEGQLNTEAFF
DNA: TGCGCCAGCAACCCCGAGGGACAGCTGAACACTGAAGCTTTCTTT
V: TRBV10-2
size: NA
length: 15
J: TRBJ1-1
D: TRBD1

CDR3: CATSDNLNTEAFF
DNA: TGTGCCACCAGTGACAATCTGAACACTGAAGCTTTCTTT
V: TRBV24-1
size: NA
length: 13
J: TRBJ1-1
D: NA

CDR3: CASSGDGYGYTF
DNA: TGTGCCAGCAGTGGGGACGGCTATGGCTACACCTTC
V: TRBV12-3/TRBV12-4
size: NA
length: 12
J: TRBJ1-2
D: NA

CDR3: CASSLDRDRSSGELFF
DNA: TGCGCCAGCAGCTTGGACCGGGACAGGAGCTCCGGGGAGCTGTTTTTT
V: TRBV5-1
size: many
length: 16
J: TRBJ2-2
D: TRBD1

CDR3: CASSQEGQPEAFF
DNA: TGCGCCAGCAGCCAAGAAGGACAGCCCGAAGCTTTCTTT
V: TRBV4-1
size: NA
length: 13
J: TRBJ1-1
D: NA

CDR3: CASSQVPSGRAGEQFF
DNA: TGCGCCAGCAGCCAAGTTCCCAGCGGGAGGGCCGGAGAGCAGTTCTTC
V: TRBV4-1
size: many
length: 16
J: TRBJ2-1
D: TRBD2

CDR3: CSVAGRGNQETQYF
DNA: TGCAGCGTCGCGGGTAGGGGTAATCAAGAGACCCAGTACTTC
V: TRBV29-1
size: few
length: 14
J: TRBJ2-5
D: NA

CDR3: CASSQDLAGFYGYTF
DNA: TGCGCCAGCAGCCAAGATCTCGCAGGGTTCTATGGCTACACCTTC
V: TRBV4-1
size: few
length: 15
J: TRBJ1-2
D: NA

CDR3: CASSLVTGGYTEAFF
DNA: TGTGCCAGCAGCTTAGTCACAGGGGGATACACTGAAGCTTTCTTT
V: TRBV7-8
size: few
length: 15
J: TRBJ1-1
D: TRBD1

CDR3: CASSLAGQVTEAFF
DNA: TGTGCCAGCAGCCTAGCGGGCCAGGTCACTGAAGCTTTCTTT
V: TRBV27
size: NA
length: 14
J: TRBJ1-1
D: NA

CDR3: CASKNLAGGAYNEQFF
DNA: TGCGCCAGCAAGAACTTAGCGGGAGGCGCCTACAATGAGCAGTTCTTC
V: TRBV5-1
size: few
length: 16
J: TRBJ2-1
D: TRBD2

CDR3: CSVFSGTGLTNEQFF
DNA: TGCAGCGTTTTCTCCGGGACAGGGCTGACCAATGAGCAGTTCTTC
V: TRBV29-1
size: NA
length: 15
J: TRBJ2-1
D: TRBD1

CDR3: CASSWALDRADTQYF
DNA: TGCGCCAGCAGCTGGGCCCTGGACAGGGCAGATACGCAGTATTTT
V: TRBV5-1
size: NA
length: 15
J: TRBJ2-3
D: TRBD1

CDR3: CASSLGMAGENIQYF
DNA: TGTGCCAGCAGCTTGGGGATGGCCGGGGAAAACATTCAGTACTTC
V: TRBV11-2
size: many
length: 15
J: TRBJ2-4
D: NA

CDR3: CASSSSSRGTGELFF
DNA: TGTGCCAGCAGCTCCTCCTCGCGTGGGACCGGGGAGCTGTTTTTT
V: TRBV11-3
size: few
length: 15
J: TRBJ2-2
D: NA

CDR3: CASSYSTITGELFF
DNA: TGTGCCAGCAGTTACTCCACTATCACCGGGGAGCTGTTTTTT
V: TRBV6-5
size: few
length: 14
J: TRBJ2-2
D: NA

CDR3: CASGRNFNEKLFF
DNA: TGTGCCAGTGGGAGAAATTTCAATGAAAAACTGTTTTTT
V: TRBV27
size: few
length: 13
J: TRBJ1-4
D: NA

CDR3: CASSWGTIYEQYF
DNA: TGTGCCAGCAGTTGGGGGACTATCTACGAGCAGTACTTC
V: TRBV27
size: NA
length: 13
J: TRBJ2-7
D: TRBD2